Listed below are T cell receptor beta chains from one sample, sequenced in a study of blood T cell repertoires in COVID-19. Profiling relied on immunoSEQ multiplex PCR, and the TCRdb table lists in-frame clones only, not all of them. The data show about 220,000 clones, about 80% seen once. The sample was peripheral blood. The receptor set was obtained from a young woman who had recovered from COVID-19. Each CDR3 is given with its conserved first and last residue. The order of the fields is D gene, J gene, V gene, clone size, CDR3 length, CDR3 DNA, CDR3 protein. A D gene is named only where the DNA matches it firmly. Where a row states a size, it is once, few, many or the class of an expanded clone; other rows omit it.

D: .; J: TRBJ2-6; V: TRBV7-9; size: .; length: 15; DNA: TGTGCCAGCAGGGGGAGAGGCTCTGGGGCCAACGTCCTGACTTTC; CDR3: CASRGRGSGANVLTF
D: .; J: TRBJ2-3; V: TRBV29-1; size: .; length: 12; DNA: TGCAGCGTTGAAAGCACCACAGATACGCAGTATTTT; CDR3: CSVESTTDTQYF
D: TRBD2; J: TRBJ2-7; V: TRBV5-3; size: .; length: 15; DNA: TGTGCCAGAAGCTTGGCTAGCGGGAGGACCTACGAGCAGTACTTC; CDR3: CARSLASGRTYEQYF
D: TRBD2; J: TRBJ2-2; V: TRBV27; size: .; length: 17; DNA: TGTGCCAGCAGTGCGACTAGCGGGAGATCGAACACCGGGGAGCTGTTTTTT; CDR3: CASSATSGRSNTGELFF
D: TRBD2; J: TRBJ2-1; V: TRBV7-6; size: .; length: 17; DNA: TGTGCCAGCAGCCCCAGTCCTAGCGGGAGTAGCTACAATGAGCAGTTCTTC; CDR3: CASSPSPSGSSYNEQFF
D: .; J: TRBJ2-7; V: TRBV19; size: few; length: 15; DNA: TGTGCCAGTAGTATGTCAGCGGAAAGGTTCCACGAGCAGTACTTC; CDR3: CASSMSAERFHEQYF
D: .; J: TRBJ1-1; V: TRBV28; size: .; length: 13; DNA: TGTGCCAGCCTACCTTTTGTCAACACTGAAGCTTTCTTT; CDR3: CASLPFVNTEAFF
D: TRBD2; J: TRBJ2-1; V: TRBV30; size: once; length: 15; DNA: TGTGCCTGGACAGGTTGGCGGGAGTCTGGGAATGAGCAGTTCTTC; CDR3: CAWTGWRESGNEQFF
D: TRBD2; J: TRBJ2-1; V: TRBV4-2; size: .; length: 18; DNA: TGTGCCAGCAGCCAAGAACCACTAGCGGGAGGGAGAGGTTATGAGCAGTTCTTC; CDR3: CASSQEPLAGGRGYEQFF
D: .; J: TRBJ2-6; V: TRBV19; size: .; length: 15; DNA: TGTGCCAGTAGTTTGAGCTACTCTGGGGCCAACGTCCTGACTTTC; CDR3: CASSLSYSGANVLTF
D: .; J: TRBJ2-7; V: TRBV30; size: .; length: 12; DNA: TGTGCCTGGACCGACAGCTCCTACGAGCAGTACTTC; CDR3: CAWTDSSYEQYF
D: TRBD1; J: TRBJ2-1; V: TRBV11-3; size: .; length: 15; DNA: TGTGCCAGCAGCTTTGGACAGGGCGTCACTAATGAGCAGTTCTTC; CDR3: CASSFGQGVTNEQFF
D: TRBD2; J: TRBJ2-1; V: TRBV14; size: .; length: 15; DNA: TGTGCCAGCAGCTTTCGACTAGCGACCAACAATGAGCAGTTCTTC; CDR3: CASSFRLATNNEQFF
D: .; J: TRBJ2-5; V: TRBV11-1; size: .; length: 14; DNA: TGTGCCAGCAGCTTAGAAGGGAGTTTGAAGACCCAGTACTTC; CDR3: CASSLEGSLKTQYF
D: .; J: TRBJ1-1; V: TRBV5-1; size: .; length: 12; DNA: TGCGCCAGCAGCTTTGAGGACAGTGAAGCTTTCTTT; CDR3: CASSFEDSEAFF
D: .; J: TRBJ2-1; V: TRBV30; size: .; length: 14; DNA: TGTGCCTGCCACCGGGACCTCGGGGGTCATGAGCAGTTCTTC; CDR3: CACHRDLGGHEQFF
D: TRBD1; J: TRBJ2-1; V: TRBV10-3; size: .; length: 16; DNA: TGTGCCATCAGTATTGGGGTTGACCTCACAGGGGATGAGCAGTTCTTC; CDR3: CAISIGVDLTGDEQFF
D: .; J: TRBJ2-4; V: TRBV7-8; size: once; length: 14; DNA: TGTGCCAGCAGCCCTCTTGGGCAGGAAAACATTCAGTACTTC; CDR3: CASSPLGQENIQYF
D: TRBD1; J: TRBJ2-5; V: TRBV11-2; size: .; length: 15; DNA: TGTGCCAGCAGCTTAGTTGGGACAGCACAAGAGACCCAGTACTTC; CDR3: CASSLVGTAQETQYF
D: TRBD1; J: TRBJ1-1; V: TRBV7-9; size: .; length: 16; DNA: TGTGCCAGCAGCTTAGGCCCGGGACAGGGGAACACTGAAGCTTTCTTT; CDR3: CASSLGPGQGNTEAFF
D: .; J: TRBJ2-7; V: TRBV30; size: .; length: 11; DNA: TGTGCCTGGACCACAGGGAACGAGCAGTACTTC; CDR3: CAWTTGNEQYF
D: .; J: TRBJ2-1; V: TRBV7-8; size: .; length: 16; DNA: TGTGCCAGCAGCCAGGATCAGGGACTCAATCACAATGAGCAGTTCTTC; CDR3: CASSQDQGLNHNEQFF
D: .; J: TRBJ2-2; V: TRBV18; size: .; length: 16; DNA: TGTGCCAGCTCACCGGCCATACTCAGGGGCACCGGGGAGCTGTTTTTT; CDR3: CASSPAILRGTGELFF
D: TRBD2; J: TRBJ2-2; V: TRBV11-3; size: once; length: 15; DNA: TGTGCCAGCAGCATAAGACTAGCGGGAGTCGAGGAGCTGTTTTTT; CDR3: CASSIRLAGVEELFF
D: .; J: TRBJ2-7; V: TRBV4-1; size: once; length: 12; DNA: TGCGCCAGCAGCCAGACACCCTACGAGCAGTACTTC; CDR3: CASSQTPYEQYF
D: TRBD1; J: TRBJ1-1; V: TRBV6-5; size: .; length: 13; DNA: TGTGCCAGCAGTACAGGGGAGGACACTGAAGCTTTCTTT; CDR3: CASSTGEDTEAFF
D: TRBD1; J: TRBJ1-1; V: TRBV18; size: few; length: 15; DNA: TGTGCCAGCTCACCTTTGACAGGGTGGGACACTGAAGCTTTCTTT; CDR3: CASSPLTGWDTEAFF
D: .; J: TRBJ1-4; V: TRBV19; size: once; length: 14; DNA: TGTGCCAGTAGTCGACCGGGTTCCGGCGAAAAACTGTTTTTT; CDR3: CASSRPGSGEKLFF
D: TRBD2; J: TRBJ2-5; V: TRBV11-2; size: few; length: 16; DNA: TGTGCCAGCACCAGATTACCGACTAGCGGTCAAGAGACCCAGTACTTC; CDR3: CASTRLPTSGQETQYF
D: TRBD1; J: TRBJ1-3; V: TRBV5-1; size: .; length: 15; DNA: TGCGCCAGCAGCTTAGGGACAGCCTCTGGAAACACCATATATTTT; CDR3: CASSLGTASGNTIYF
D: TRBD1; J: TRBJ1-5; V: TRBV2; size: .; length: 15; DNA: TGTGCCAGCAGTGAAGCGCGGGACAGGGTTCGGCCCCAGCATTTT; CDR3: CASSEARDRVRPQHF
D: TRBD1; J: TRBJ2-7; V: TRBV28; size: once; length: 12; DNA: TGTGCCAGCAGCGACAGGGCCTACGAGCAGTACTTC; CDR3: CASSDRAYEQYF
D: TRBD1; J: TRBJ2-3; V: TRBV11-3; size: .; length: 12; DNA: TGTGCCAGCAGCTTAGAGGGACAGGGGCAGTATTTT; CDR3: CASSLEGQGQYF
D: .; J: TRBJ2-3; V: TRBV6-5; size: .; length: 12; DNA: TGTGCCAGCAGGCCTTCACCCGGGGCGCAGTATTTT; CDR3: CASRPSPGAQYF
D: .; J: TRBJ1-5; V: TRBV19; size: once; length: 13; DNA: TGTGCCAGTACAGGGATGAGCAATCAGCCCCAGCATTTT; CDR3: CASTGMSNQPQHF
D: TRBD2; J: TRBJ2-1; V: TRBV10-2; size: .; length: 16; DNA: TGCGCCAGCAGTGGAGGGGCTAGCGGGAGGGCCAATGAGCAGTTCTTC; CDR3: CASSGGASGRANEQFF
D: TRBD1; J: TRBJ2-5; V: TRBV2; size: .; length: 16; DNA: TGTGCCAGCAGTGAAGCGTGGGGACAGGGAAAAGAGACCCAGTACTTC; CDR3: CASSEAWGQGKETQYF
D: .; J: TRBJ1-2; V: TRBV2; size: .; length: 13; DNA: TGTGCCAGCAGTGTCAAAGGGGAAGATGGCTACACCTTC; CDR3: CASSVKGEDGYTF
D: TRBD1; J: TRBJ1-3; V: TRBV18; size: .; length: 15; DNA: TGTGCCAGCTCAGGACAGGGAATCTCTGGAAACACCATATATTTT; CDR3: CASSGQGISGNTIYF
D: .; J: TRBJ2-7; V: TRBV18; size: .; length: 13; DNA: TGTGCCAGCTCACCACCGAGAGTAGACGAGCAGTACTTC; CDR3: CASSPPRVDEQYF
D: .; J: TRBJ2-1; V: TRBV5-1; size: many; length: 14; DNA: TGCGCCAGCAGCTCCCAACTAGTGTACAATGAGCAGTTCTTC; CDR3: CASSSQLVYNEQFF
D: .; J: TRBJ2-2; V: TRBV7-2; size: few; length: 15; DNA: TGTGCCAGCAGCCCAGTCACAGGTACCACCGGGGAGCTGTTTTTT; CDR3: CASSPVTGTTGELFF
D: .; J: TRBJ2-5; V: TRBV18; size: once; length: 13; DNA: TGTGCCAGCTCACCACTCCGGGGGGAGACCCAGTACTTC; CDR3: CASSPLRGETQYF
D: TRBD2; J: TRBJ2-1; V: TRBV7-9; size: .; length: 18; DNA: TGTGCCAGCAGCTCACCATTGGTAGCGGGAGTCGCATACAATGAGCAGTTCTTC; CDR3: CASSSPLVAGVAYNEQFF
D: .; J: TRBJ1-1; V: TRBV12-3/TRBV12-4; size: .; length: 13; DNA: TGTGCCAGCAGTCTCCCCCCGGGAGCTGAAGCTTTCTTT; CDR3: CASSLPPGAEAFF
D: .; J: TRBJ1-2; V: TRBV5-4; size: .; length: 16; DNA: TGTGCCAGCAGCTTGGAGCTGACAGGTCAGTTCTATGGCTACACCTTC; CDR3: CASSLELTGQFYGYTF
D: TRBD2; J: TRBJ2-7; V: TRBV9; size: .; length: 17; DNA: TGTGCCAGCAGCGTAGGCCCAGGCCTAGCGGGAGACTACGAGCAGTACTTC; CDR3: CASSVGPGLAGDYEQYF
D: TRBD1; J: TRBJ2-3; V: TRBV10-1; size: .; length: 15; DNA: TGCGCCAAAACGGACAGGGGATCGTCCACAGATACGCAGTATTTT; CDR3: CAKTDRGSSTDTQYF
D: TRBD1; J: TRBJ1-4; V: TRBV28; size: .; length: 15; DNA: TGTGCCAGCAGTTTATTTCCAGGGGGTAATGAAAAACTGTTTTTT; CDR3: CASSLFPGGNEKLFF
D: TRBD2; J: TRBJ2-3; V: TRBV6-6; size: .; length: 17; DNA: TGTGCCAGCAGTCCACTGGGCGGGAGGGCCGACACAGATACGCAGTATTTT; CDR3: CASSPLGGRADTDTQYF
D: .; J: TRBJ2-2; V: TRBV2; size: .; length: 17; DNA: TGTGCCAGCAGTGACCGGGCATGGGAGGGGGATATCGGGGAGCTGTTTTTT; CDR3: CASSDRAWEGDIGELFF
D: TRBD1; J: TRBJ1-5; V: TRBV4-1; size: .; length: 17; DNA: TGCGCCAGCAGCCAAGATTCTAACAGGGGGCGCAATCAGCCCCAGCATTTT; CDR3: CASSQDSNRGRNQPQHF
D: TRBD1; J: TRBJ2-3; V: TRBV9; size: .; length: 18; DNA: TGTGCCAGCAGCGGGCGAGGTTCAGACAGGGATGACACAGATACGCAGTATTTT; CDR3: CASSGRGSDRDDTDTQYF
D: .; J: TRBJ2-7; V: TRBV30; size: .; length: 11; DNA: TGTGCCTGGGCGACGGGGGACGAGCAGTACTTC; CDR3: CAWATGDEQYF
D: TRBD2; J: TRBJ2-3; V: TRBV11-2; size: .; length: 15; DNA: TGTGCCAGCAGCCGCCTGGGGGGGGGCACAGATACGCAGTATTTT; CDR3: CASSRLGGGTDTQYF